This T cell receptor (beta chain) was identified during a study of blood T cell repertoires in COVID-19. At the level of the study: The study drew acute and convalescent COVID-19 samples from the United States, Italy and Spain. In each case, the material was cDNA or gDNA derived from T cells, B-cell-depleted T cells, or PBMCs.

The germline V gene encodes CDR1 SGHRS and CDR2 YFSETQ. Trimming removed 2 bases from V and 6 bases from J; junction bases left unmatched: 11. CDR3 length: 17 residues. This clone occurred a few times. Original methodology: Nucleated cell counts were estimated from reference gene primer amplification. Some clones are missing from TCRdb's copy, which holds only in-frame ones; the method was immunoSEQ multiplex PCR. V and J calls and clone size are copied from that table; D and trimming were computed from the DNA. This table holds 100,000 or so clones, 85% found once. The sequencing input was peripheral blood. This sequence joins TRBV5-1 and TRBJ1-6; 7 nucleotides align to TRBD1. The source of this sequence is a woman aged 70-85 years with active or convalescent COVID-19. The CDR3 loop is CASSFSGSAGGNSPLHF. CDR3 sequence (DNA): TGCGCCAGCAGCTTCTCCGGGTCGGCAGGGGGTAATTCACCCCTCCACTTT.